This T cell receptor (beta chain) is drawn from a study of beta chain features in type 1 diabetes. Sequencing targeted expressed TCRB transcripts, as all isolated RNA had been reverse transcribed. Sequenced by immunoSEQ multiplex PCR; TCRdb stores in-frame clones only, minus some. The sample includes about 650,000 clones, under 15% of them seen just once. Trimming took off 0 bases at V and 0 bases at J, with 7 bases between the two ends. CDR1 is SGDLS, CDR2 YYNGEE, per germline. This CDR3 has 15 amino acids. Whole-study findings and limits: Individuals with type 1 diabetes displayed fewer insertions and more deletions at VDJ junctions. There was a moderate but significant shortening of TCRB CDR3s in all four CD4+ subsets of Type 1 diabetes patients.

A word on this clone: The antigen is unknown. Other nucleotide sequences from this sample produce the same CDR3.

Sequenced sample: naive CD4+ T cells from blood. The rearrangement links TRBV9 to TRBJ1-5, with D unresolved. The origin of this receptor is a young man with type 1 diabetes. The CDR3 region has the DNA TGTGCCAGCAGCGTAGATGGGGATAGCAATCAGCCCCAGCATTTT. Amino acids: CASSVDGDSNQPQHF.